The rows below give T cell receptor beta chains drawn from one sample of a study of shared clonotypes between healthy human individuals. Profiled with immunoSEQ multiplex PCR; TCRdb holds only in-frame clones, not every one. Altogether some 2.3 million clones are present, 90% to 95% being singletons, with the ten largest covering about 0.41%. The sample taken for sequencing was naive CD4+ T cells from PBMCs. These receptors originate from a man aged 18 to 30 in good health. Some clones in this sample may be carry-over from other donors' samples. Both conserved end residues are trimmed from each CDR3. D genes are given only for firm matches.

j_gene,d_gene,v_gene,CDR3aa
TRBJ2-3,TRBD2,TRBV5-1,ASSLPASGPTDTQY
TRBJ2-4,TRBD1,TRBV28,ASASGTDPNIQY
TRBJ2-2,TRBD1,TRBV19,ASSSGDRDHGELF
TRBJ2-5,-,TRBV2,ASSEAPRSRPQETQY
TRBJ2-3,TRBD2,TRBV5-1,ASSPAAGVPTQY
TRBJ2-2,TRBD2,TRBV6-1,ASSDVLGTSGTGELF
TRBJ2-7,TRBD2,TRBV5-1,ASSTGLAGGPDGVQY
TRBJ2-1,-,TRBV2,ASSEDGLSSYNEQF
TRBJ1-1,TRBD1,TRBV7-3,ASSLTHRGLTEAF
TRBJ2-3,TRBD1,TRBV7-2,ASSLRTGNPTDTQY
TRBJ2-1,TRBD1,TRBV11-3,ASSLGQGAYNEQF
TRBJ2-2,TRBD2,TRBV19,ASSFTGTSGLRELF
TRBJ1-4,-,TRBV30,AWSGGPTNEKLF
TRBJ1-3,-,TRBV28,ASSVGTGNTIY
TRBJ2-7,TRBD2,TRBV11-1,ASSHSGRGSYEQY
TRBJ1-2,-,TRBV7-2,ASSLDPNYGYT